Each of the 21 T cell receptor beta chains below was sequenced from the same sample in a study of spatial heterogeneity in lung cancer. TCRdb re-derived calls from the 5' RACE reads in MiXCR, one entry per CDR3 protein. The data show more than 75,000 distinct CDR3 sequences, just under 20% seen once. Time point specified: blood at routine non-recurrence follow-up after resection. Sample: PBMCs, taken at follow-up. All receptors derive from a male donor with early-stage non-small cell lung cancer.

The chain is built from TRBV6-5 and TRBJ1-2; D is unresolved. CDR3 size: 13 residues. CDR1 is MNHEY and CDR2 is SVGAGI in the germline V gene. V dropped 0 bases and J dropped 4 bases, with 6 bases sitting between them. CDR3 residues: CASSYSRGYGYTF. CDR3 nucleotide sequence: TGTGCCAGCAGTTACTCACGAGGCTATGGCTACACCTTC.

The sample holds a few counts of this clonotype. This chain links TRBV5-6 with TRBJ2-1, with 9 bases lining up with TRBD2. The CDR3 is made up of 16 amino acids. Per the germline V gene, CDR1 is SGHDT and CDR2 is YYEEEE. Losses at the gene ends were 0 bases for V and 3 bases for J; bases not matched to a gene: 4. In DNA, the CDR3 is TGTGCCAGCAGCTTGGGCCTAGCGGGGATCTACAATGAGCAGTTCTTC. Amino acid sequence: CASSLGLAGIYNEQFF. Using reference TRBV5-6 and TRBJ2-1 for the parts outside the CDR3, the full variable domain is DAGVTQSPTHLIKTRGQQVTLRCSPKSGHDTVSWYQQALGQGPQFIFQYYEEEERQRGNFPDRFSGHQFPNYSSELNVNALLLGDSALYLCASSLGLAGIYNEQFFGPGTRLTVL.

This clonotype was detected ten times or more. The genes are TRBV2 and TRBJ1-4, with a possible D match to TRBD1 (5 bases). The CDR3 spans 15 residues. CDR1 is SNHLY and CDR2 is FYNNEI in the germline V gene. V was clipped by 7 bases and J by 3 bases, with 15 bases between them. The CDR3 loop is CASNSRGDANEKLFF. In nucleotides, the CDR3 is TGTGCCAGCAACTCCCGGGGCGACGCTAATGAAAAACTGTTTTTT.

V usage is TRBV3-1 and J usage is TRBJ2-3; tentative D call: TRBD1 (6 bases). This CDR3 region has 14 residues. CDR1 and CDR2 from the germline V gene are LGHDT and YNNKEL (reference sequence). V was trimmed by 5 bases and J by 1 base, leaving 10 bases between them. The CDR3 DNA reads TGTGCCAGCAGCGGGACACCCGGCACAGATACGCAGTATTTT. It translates to CASSGTPGTDTQYF.

The gene calls are TRBV3-1 and TRBJ2-7, with a possible D match to TRBD1 (6 bases). V lost 0 bases to trimming and J lost 0 bases, with 15 bases between them. This CDR3 is 17 amino acids long. Germline CDR1 reads LGHDT; CDR2 reads YNNKEL (reference sequence). The CDR3 region is CASSQDTWTAASYEQYF. The CDR3 DNA reads TGTGCCAGCAGCCAAGATACGTGGACAGCAGCCTCCTACGAGCAGTACTTC.

The CDR3 DNA sequence: TGTGCCAGCAGCTTACCTATTACGAACACCGGGGAGCTGTTTTTT. Translation gives CASSLPITNTGELFF. The rearrangement uses TRBV7-9 and TRBJ2-2, with D hard to call. Germline values: CDR1 SEHNR, CDR2 FQNEAQ (reference sequence). Trimming removed 2 bases at V and 0 bases at J, with 7 bases between. The CDR3 sequence is 15 residues long.

This clonotype was counted between two and nine times. The chain recombines TRBV6-2 or TRBV6-3 with TRBJ2-1; D gene unclear. Trimming took 7 bases from V and 0 from J, leaving 7 bases between them. The germline V gene has CDR1 MNHEY and CDR2 SVGEGT. There are 13 residues in the CDR3. CDR3 coding DNA: TGTGCCAGCAAAGCTAGCTCCTACAATGAGCAGTTCTTC. Protein: CASKASSYNEQFF.

This clonotype has just a few counts. The V gene is TRBV5-6, the J gene TRBJ1-5; 10 nucleotides align to TRBD1. Germline V gene data show CDR1 as SGHDT and CDR2 as YYEEEE. The CDR3 has 16 amino acids. V gave up 4 bases and J gave up 7 bases; unmatched junction bases: 11. CDR3 sequence (DNA): TGTGCCAGCAGCGGGGGGACAGGGGATGAAAAACAGCCCCAGCATTTT. Translation gives CASSGGTGDEKQPQHF.

The V and J genes are TRBV6-2 or TRBV6-3 and TRBJ2-6; no firm D call. The CDR3 sequence is 17 residues long. The V and J ends lost 5 bases and 0 bases respectively, with 14 bases between them. Germline V gene lookup returns CDR1 MNHEY and CDR2 SVGEGT. In DNA, the CDR3 is TGTGCCAGCAGTCCCTCAGTGACCTACTCTGGGGCCAACGTCCTGACTTTC. Translated: CASSPSVTYSGANVLTF.

The V call is TRBV12-3 or TRBV12-4, the J call TRBJ2-7; D perhaps matches TRBD1 (5 bases). CDR3 length: 14 amino acids. Trimming left V 3 bases short and J 5 bases short, with 14 bases between. CDR3 sequence (DNA): TGTGCCAGCAGTTTCCAGCAGGGAAGGCACGAGCAGTACTTC. Encoded protein: CASSFQQGRHEQYF.

Only a few counts were recorded for this clonotype. The CDR3 here is CASSLDSGTLSGANVLTF. CDR3 nucleotides: TGTGCCAGCAGCTTAGACTCCGGGACTCTCTCTGGGGCCAACGTCCTGACTTTC. V gene TRBV13 combines with J gene TRBJ2-6; D might be TRBD2 (6 bases). CDR1 is PRHDT and CDR2 is FYEKMQ in the germline V gene (reference sequence). The CDR3 is 18 amino acids. Trimming pared 1 base from V and 0 bases from J, leaving 13 bases between.

The rearrangement uses TRBV6-6 and TRBJ2-2; D perhaps matches TRBD2 (6 bases). V lost 5 bases and J lost 6, with 31 bases in between. Germline V lookup: CDR1 MNHNY, CDR2 SVGAGI (reference sequence). This CDR3 is 20 amino acids long. CDR3 DNA: TGTGCCAGCAGTAGGACCGGGCCGGGGTCTGGCGGGATCCTGGCCGGGGAGCTGTTTTTT. This codes for CASSRTGPGSGGILAGELFF.

This clonotype has just a few counts. V gene TRBV30 combines with J gene TRBJ1-5; TRBD1 matches 8 bases. The V gene end was trimmed by 5 bases and the J gene end by 6 bases; junction bases not matched to a gene: 9. Germline-derived CDR1 and CDR2 are GTSNPN and SVGIG (reference sequence). This CDR3 region has 14 residues. The CDR3 nucleotides are TGTGCCTGGTCCCGACAGGGGTTCAGTCAGCCCCAGCATTTT. This translates into CAWSRQGFSQPQHF.

The chain employs TRBV7-2 and TRBJ2-1; 7 bases are a match to TRBD2. J lost 8 bases, V lost 1 base, and 5 bases had no gene match. The CDR3 is 14 amino acids. Germline CDR1 and CDR2: SGHTA and FQGNSA. The CDR3 DNA reads TGTGCCAGCAGCTTAGTGGCAGCGGGATATGAGCAGTTCTTC. Protein sequence: CASSLVAAGYEQFF.

This sequence joins TRBV4-3 and TRBJ2-6; TRBD1 is a possible D gene (5 bases). The V gene lost 5 bases and the J gene lost 2 bases, with 10 bases spanning the gap. Looked up from germline, CDR1 is LGHNA and CDR2 is YSLEER. The CDR3 is 15 residues long. The CDR3 nucleotides are TGCGCCAGCAGCAAAACCAGGGCTGGGGCCAACGTCCTGACTTTC. Translation gives CASSKTRAGANVLTF.

The chain has TRBV2 and TRBJ1-4; D unclear. Germline V lookup: CDR1 SNHLY, CDR2 FYNNEI. V shed 1 base and J shed 8 bases, with 11 bases lying between them. The CDR3 is 14 amino acids. The CDR3 bases are TGTGCCAGCAGTGAAGAGTGGGCAGAAGAAAAACTGTTTTTT. Amino acids: CASSEEWAEEKLFF.

This CDR3 reads CASRTSGVKETQYF. Here the CDR3 DNA reads TGCGCCAGCAGGACTAGCGGGGTAAAAGAGACCCAGTACTTC. The rearrangement links TRBV5-1 to TRBJ2-5, with 11 bases fitting TRBD2. With V trimmed by 5 bases and J by 3 bases, 3 bases remained unmatched. Germline V gene lookup returns CDR1 SGHRS and CDR2 YFSETQ. This CDR3 region has 14 residues. The full variable domain, rest sourced from reference TRBV5-1 and TRBJ2-5, is KAGVTQTPRYLIKTRGQQVTLSCSPISGHRSVSWYQQTPGQGLQFLFEYFSETQRNKGNFPGRFSGRQFSNSRSEMNVSTLELGDSALYLCASRTSGVKETQYFGPGTRLLVL.

This clonotype was found a few times. This chain joins TRBV27 and TRBJ1-5; TRBD1 agrees at 7 bases. Trimming at V came to 5 bases and at J to 2 bases, leaving 3 bases not matched to a gene. The CDR3 length is 14 residues. Germline CDR1 reads MNHEY; CDR2 reads SMNVEV (reference sequence). The CDR3 sequence: CASSARGGNQPQHF. The CDR3 nucleotides read TGTGCCAGCAGTGCCAGGGGGGGCAATCAGCCCCAGCATTTT.

This clonotype appeared many times. The chain has TRBV6-5 and TRBJ2-2; perhaps TRBD1 as D (6 bases). The V and J ends lost 5 bases and 5 bases respectively, with 15 bases between them. The CDR3 spans 15 residues. Germline-derived CDR1 and CDR2 are MNHEY and SVGAGI. DNA for the CDR3: TGTGCCAGCAGTCCTAACAGGGAAGATACCGGGGAGCTGTTTTTT. It encodes CASSPNREDTGELFF.

The V gene is TRBV20-1, the J gene TRBJ2-7, with D unresolved. The germline V gene encodes CDR1 DFQATT and CDR2 SNEGSKA (reference sequence). With 2 bases removed from V and 0 bases from J, the gap between germline ends came to 8 bases. CDR3 size: 13 residues. The CDR3 nucleotides read TGCAGTGCTAGAAGACGGGCCTCCTACGAGCAGTACTTC. This gives the protein CSARRRASYEQYF.

The sample holds many counts of this clonotype. The rearrangement uses TRBV7-9 and TRBJ2-1; D ambiguous. Between the trimmed V and J ends, which lost 3 bases and 2 bases, there was a span of 8 bases. The CDR3 covers 14 residues. Germline V gives CDR1 SEHNR, CDR2 FQNEAQ (reference sequence). In nucleotides, the CDR3 is TGTGCCAGCAGCTTTTTAGGCCCCTACAATGAGCAGTTCTTC. It specifies CASSFLGPYNEQFF.